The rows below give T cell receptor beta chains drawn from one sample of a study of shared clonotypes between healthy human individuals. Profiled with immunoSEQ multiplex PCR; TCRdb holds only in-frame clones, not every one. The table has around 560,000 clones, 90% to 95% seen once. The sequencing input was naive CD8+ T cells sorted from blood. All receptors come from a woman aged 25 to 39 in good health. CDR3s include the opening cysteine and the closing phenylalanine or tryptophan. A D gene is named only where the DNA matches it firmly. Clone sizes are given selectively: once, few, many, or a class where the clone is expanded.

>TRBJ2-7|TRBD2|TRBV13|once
TGTGCCAGCAGCCCGGGACTAGCGGGAGTTTACGAGCAGTACTTC
CASSPGLAGVYEQYF
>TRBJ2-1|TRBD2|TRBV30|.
TGTGCCTGGAGCCTAGTGGGGGGGATTGATGAGCAGTTCTTC
CAWSLVGGIDEQFF
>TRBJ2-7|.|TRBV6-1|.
TGTGCCAGCAGCCTCAGGCCGGAGCAGTACTTC
CASSLRPEQYF
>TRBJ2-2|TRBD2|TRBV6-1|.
TGTGCCAGCAGTGATGGGGACTACTATTCAAACACCGGGGAGCTGTTTTTT
CASSDGDYYSNTGELFF
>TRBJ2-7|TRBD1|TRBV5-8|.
TGTGCCAGCAGCTTCCGACAGGGCGTAACCTACGAGCAGTACTTC
CASSFRQGVTYEQYF
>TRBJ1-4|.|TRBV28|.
TGTGCCAGCAGTTTGTTGGTGACAGGAAATGAAAAACTGTTTTTT
CASSLLVTGNEKLFF
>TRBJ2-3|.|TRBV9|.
TGTGCCAGCAGCGCTCTCCGGACTAGCACAGATACGCAGTATTTT
CASSALRTSTDTQYF
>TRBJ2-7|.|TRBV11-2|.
TGTGCCAGCAGCCGAGGGGGGTCCTACGAGCAGTACTTC
CASSRGGSYEQYF
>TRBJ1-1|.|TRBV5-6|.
TGTGCCAGCAGCTCCGGACGAGAGAACACTGAAGCTTTCTTT
CASSSGRENTEAFF
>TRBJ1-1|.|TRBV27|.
TGTGCCAGCAGTTTATTTAGGGGACCCCACGACTCTGAAGCTTTCTTT
CASSLFRGPHDSEAFF
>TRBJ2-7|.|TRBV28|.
TGTGCCAGCAGTTTAGATTCCGAGCAGTACTTC
CASSLDSEQYF
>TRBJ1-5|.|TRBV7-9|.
TGTGCCAGCAGCGGAGGGGGGGTTCGACAGCCCCAGCATTTT
CASSGGGVRQPQHF
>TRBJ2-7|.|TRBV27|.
TGTGCCAGCAGTCGCGGGACGGATTACGAGCAGTACTTC
CASSRGTDYEQYF
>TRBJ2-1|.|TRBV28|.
TGTGCCAGCAGGGAAGGGGGAAAGCAGTTCTTC
CASREGGKQFF
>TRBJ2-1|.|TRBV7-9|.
TGTGCCAGCAGCCCCTCGGCGGGCAGCTCCTACAATGAGCAGTTCTTC
CASSPSAGSSYNEQFF
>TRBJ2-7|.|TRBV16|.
TGTGCCAGCAGCCAATCAGGCGGGGCCGTTTTCCACGAGCAGTACTTC
CASSQSGGAVFHEQYF